This T cell receptor beta chain appears in the sequencing data of a study of Ad26.COV2.S vaccination and SARS-CoV-2 variants. Study-level findings and limits: Vaccine recipients and placebo recipients showed similar non-spike TCR breadth.

This clone was counted only a few times. Its antigen is currently unknown. Other DNA variants within this sample encode the same CDR3. This CDR3 region has 14 residues. The V gene lost 2 bases and the J gene lost 4 bases, with 9 bases spanning the gap. The V gene's germline CDR1 is MNHEY and CDR2 SVGAGI. Treatment here: around 19 received Ad26.COV2.S at low or high dose, single or two shots; about 5 received placebo; per-sample allocation not given. At day 63 after the first vaccine or placebo injection, samples were drawn. This table comes from immunoSEQ multiplex PCR, and its TCRdb copy is limited to in-frame clones, with some not included. Altogether 400,000 to 450,000 clones are present, roughly 87% being singletons, with the ten largest covering about 4.4%.

The specimen comprised peripheral blood, sampled in a trial of Ad26.COV2.S vaccine versus placebo. The source of this sequence is a person aged 18-65 years who received the Ad26.COV2.S COVID-19 vaccine or a placebo. V is TRBV6-5 and J is TRBJ1-3, with a possible D match to TRBD1 (6 bases). CDR3 DNA: TGTGCCAGCAGTTACAGGGGGGTAGGAAACACCATATATTTT. The encoded protein is CASSYRGVGNTIYF.